A selection of T cell receptor beta chains follows, all from one sample in a study of identical twins. TCRdb processed the 5' RACE reads anew with MiXCR; each CDR3 protein has one entry. The sample lists 250,000 or so distinct CDR3 sequences, about 8% seen once, with roughly 3% in the top ten. Another study also made use of these data, one on yellow fever vaccine responses in identical twins.

Sequencing was performed on CD8+ T cells sorted from blood. All receptors come from a young woman in good health. The CDR3 runs from the conserved cysteine through the conserved F or W. D genes are given only for firm matches. Size values are once, few and many counts, or a class for expanded clones, and some rows have none.

CASSLAQRTSKGSYEQYF | TGCGCCAGCAGCTTGGCCCAACGGACTAGCAAGGGATCCTACGAGCAGTACTTC | TRBV5-1 | - | TRBJ2-7 | TRBD2
CSAEGGESYEQYF | TGCAGCGCCGAGGGAGGGGAAAGCTACGAGCAGTACTTC | TRBV29-1 | many | TRBJ2-7 | TRBD2
CASSAPGLAGGNSYNEQFF | TGTGCCAGCAGCGCTCCGGGACTAGCGGGAGGGAACTCCTACAATGAGCAGTTCTTC | TRBV11-2 | - | TRBJ2-1 | TRBD2
CASSQEGTDYEQYF | TGCGCCAGCAGCCAAGAAGGGACAGACTACGAGCAGTACTTC | TRBV4-1 | many | TRBJ2-7 | TRBD1
CAISIPEREGSYEQYF | TGTGCCATCAGTATTCCGGAGCGGGAGGGTTCCTACGAGCAGTACTTC | TRBV24-1 | many | TRBJ2-7 | TRBD2
CASSPGRGVEQFF | TGTGCCAGCAGCCCGGGACGGGGCGTTGAGCAGTTCTTC | TRBV6-1 | - | TRBJ2-1 | -
CATSRGGLGVGQETQYF | TGTGCCACCAGCAGAGGAGGGTTGGGAGTTGGGCAAGAGACCCAGTACTTC | TRBV15 | many | TRBJ2-5 | -
CASSLKTGGTGELFF | TGCGCCAGCAGCTTGAAAACAGGGGGCACCGGGGAGCTGTTTTTT | TRBV5-1 | - | TRBJ2-2 | TRBD1
CASSQDQMVLGNEQFF | TGTGCCAGCAGCCAAGATCAAATGGTCTTGGGGAATGAGCAGTTCTTC | TRBV3-1 | many | TRBJ2-1 | -
CASSQYNEQFF | TGTGCCAGCAGCCAATACAATGAGCAGTTCTTC | TRBV27 | many | TRBJ2-1 | -
CASSSPGLAGGRTYEQYF | TGTGCCAGCAGTTCCCCGGGACTAGCGGGGGGGCGAACCTACGAGCAGTACTTC | TRBV12-3/TRBV12-4 | - | TRBJ2-7 | TRBD2
CASSQEIGAPYEQYF | TGTGCCAGCAGCCAAGAAATCGGCGCCCCTTACGAGCAGTACTTC | TRBV4-2 | - | TRBJ2-7 | -
CASSPGGMVSSYEQYF | TGTGCCAGCAGTCCAGGGGGCATGGTAAGCTCCTACGAGCAGTACTTC | TRBV28 | - | TRBJ2-7 | TRBD1
CASRPTGVGGYTF | TGTGCCAGCAGACCTACAGGGGTCGGAGGCTACACCTTC | TRBV12-3/TRBV12-4 | many | TRBJ1-2 | TRBD1
CASSLGGITGELFF | TGTGCCAGCAGCTTAGGTGGCATCACCGGGGAGCTGTTTTTT | TRBV7-8 | - | TRBJ2-2 | -
CAISGVRTGGGQETQYF | TGTGCCATCAGCGGAGTAAGGACAGGGGGCGGCCAAGAGACCCAGTACTTC | TRBV10-3 | few | TRBJ2-5 | TRBD1
CATSSRQYTDTQYF | TGTGCCACCAGCTCGCGACAGTACACAGATACGCAGTATTTT | TRBV15 | many | TRBJ2-3 | -
CASSTRQDSYEQYF | TGTGCCAGCAGCACACGACAGGACTCCTACGAGCAGTACTTC | TRBV7-6 | many | TRBJ2-7 | -
CASGQGNTGELFF | TGTGCCAGCGGACAGGGCAACACCGGGGAGCTGTTTTTT | TRBV7-9 | many | TRBJ2-2 | TRBD1
CASSWPLQGGDTEAFF | TGTGCCAGCAGCTGGCCCCTACAGGGAGGAGACACTGAAGCTTTCTTT | TRBV7-9 | many | TRBJ1-1 | -
CASSLDLSGPHVAQYF | TGTGCCAGCAGCTTAGACCTATCGGGACCCCACGTGGCCCAGTACTTC | TRBV7-8 | many | TRBJ2-5 | -
CASSFSTLLGATDTQYF | TGTGCCAGCAGCTTCTCAACTTTACTAGGGGCAACAGATACGCAGTATTTT | TRBV5-6 | many | TRBJ2-3 | -
CASSPRSLGGTDTQYF | TGTGCCAGCAGTCCCCGGAGTCTGGGGGGCACAGATACGCAGTATTTT | TRBV6-1 | few | TRBJ2-3 | -
CASSLVAFGSYEQYF | TGTGCCAGCAGCTTAGTCGCATTCGGCTCCTACGAGCAGTACTTC | TRBV11-2 | many | TRBJ2-7 | -
CARSLGQNKPYEQYF | TGTGCCAGAAGCTTAGGTCAGAATAAACCCTACGAGCAGTACTTC | TRBV11-2 | - | TRBJ2-7 | -
CSAIPSNNEQFF | TGCAGTGCTATCCCCAGCAACAATGAGCAGTTCTTC | TRBV20-1 | - | TRBJ2-1 | -
CASSLGSHSYEQYF | TGTGCCAGCAGCTTAGGTTCACACTCCTACGAGCAGTACTTC | TRBV7-2 | - | TRBJ2-7 | -
CSARLAQGYNEQFF | TGCAGTGCTAGATTAGCACAGGGGTACAATGAGCAGTTCTTC | TRBV20-1 | many | TRBJ2-1 | TRBD1
CASSPLPDRIYTEAFF | TGTGCCAGCAGCCCCCTCCCGGACAGAATATACACTGAAGCTTTCTTT | TRBV3-1 | many | TRBJ1-1 | -
CASSYAGKGTGETQYF | TGTGCCAGCAGTTATGCAGGGAAGGGAACTGGGGAGACCCAGTACTTC | TRBV6-5 | - | TRBJ2-5 | -
CASSPWDRGHPGTGELFF | TGTGCCAGTAGTCCTTGGGACAGGGGCCACCCTGGGACCGGGGAGCTGTTTTTT | TRBV19 | - | TRBJ2-2 | TRBD1
CASSLEDTGAFF | TGTGCCAGCAGCCTGGAGGATACCGGAGCTTTCTTT | TRBV7-9 | few | TRBJ1-1 | -
CASRQTTSTDTQYF | TGTGCCAGCAGGCAAACCACCTCCACAGATACGCAGTATTTT | TRBV7-9 | few | TRBJ2-3 | -
CASSPGQPYEQYF | TGTGCCAGCAGCCCGGGACAGCCCTACGAGCAGTACTTC | TRBV9 | many | TRBJ2-7 | TRBD1
CASIKYANSAWNEQFF | TGTGCCAGCATAAAGTACGCGAACTCAGCGTGGAATGAGCAGTTCTTC | TRBV21-1 | few | TRBJ2-1 | -
CATSREGSYYEQYF | TGTGCCACCAGCAGAGAAGGATCCTACTACGAGCAGTACTTC | TRBV15 | many | TRBJ2-7 | -
CASSFRGEKDTQYF | TGCGCCAGCAGCTTCAGGGGTGAGAAAGATACGCAGTATTTT | TRBV5-1 | - | TRBJ2-3 | -
CSVELAGYGAYNEQFF | TGCAGCGTTGAACTAGCGGGATATGGGGCCTACAATGAGCAGTTCTTC | TRBV29-1 | few | TRBJ2-1 | TRBD2
CASSYYSGQQETQYF | TGTGCCAGCAGTTACTACTCAGGACAGCAAGAGACCCAGTACTTC | TRBV6-5 | few | TRBJ2-5 | -
CASSLDGGGSYEQYF | TGTGCCAGCAGCTTAGACGGCGGGGGATCCTACGAGCAGTACTTC | TRBV7-2 | many | TRBJ2-7 | TRBD2
CASSLVGQSGANVLTF | TGTGCCAGCAGCTTAGTAGGGCAGTCTGGGGCCAACGTCCTGACTTTC | TRBV7-9 | few | TRBJ2-6 | -
CASYDFPSLYNEQFF | TGTGCCAGTTATGACTTTCCCTCCTTATACAATGAGCAGTTCTTC | TRBV27 | - | TRBJ2-1 | -
CASRRGVNTEAFF | TGTGCCAGCAGACGAGGGGTGAACACTGAAGCTTTCTTT | TRBV7-8 | - | TRBJ1-1 | -
CASSVSDSPGTEAFF | TGCGCCAGCAGTGTATCGGATTCCCCGGGGACTGAAGCTTTCTTT | TRBV10-2 | few | TRBJ1-1 | -
CASSSYNTGELFF | TGTGCCAGCAGTTCCTACAACACCGGGGAGCTGTTTTTT | TRBV27 | - | TRBJ2-2 | -
CSARDSLTYNEQFF | TGCAGTGCGAGGGACAGTTTAACCTACAATGAGCAGTTCTTC | TRBV20-1 | many | TRBJ2-1 | TRBD1
CASSFGGGGGYTF | TGTGCCAGCAGTTTTGGAGGGGGTGGTGGCTACACCTTC | TRBV12-3/TRBV12-4 | few | TRBJ1-2 | -
CASSGPQGSYEQYF | TGTGCCAGCAGTGGACCCCAAGGCTCCTACGAGCAGTACTTC | TRBV25-1 | few | TRBJ2-7 | -
CATSRPSSNQPQHF | TGTGCCACCAGCAGACCCAGTTCAAATCAGCCCCAGCATTTT | TRBV15 | - | TRBJ1-5 | -
CASSQDGEGYNEQFF | TGTGCCAGCAGCCAAGATGGTGAGGGTTACAATGAGCAGTTCTTC | TRBV3-1 | - | TRBJ2-1 | -
CASSPYLLPGETQYF | TGTGCCAGCAGCCCCTACTTGCTACCCGGGGAGACCCAGTACTTC | TRBV7-2 | many | TRBJ2-5 | -